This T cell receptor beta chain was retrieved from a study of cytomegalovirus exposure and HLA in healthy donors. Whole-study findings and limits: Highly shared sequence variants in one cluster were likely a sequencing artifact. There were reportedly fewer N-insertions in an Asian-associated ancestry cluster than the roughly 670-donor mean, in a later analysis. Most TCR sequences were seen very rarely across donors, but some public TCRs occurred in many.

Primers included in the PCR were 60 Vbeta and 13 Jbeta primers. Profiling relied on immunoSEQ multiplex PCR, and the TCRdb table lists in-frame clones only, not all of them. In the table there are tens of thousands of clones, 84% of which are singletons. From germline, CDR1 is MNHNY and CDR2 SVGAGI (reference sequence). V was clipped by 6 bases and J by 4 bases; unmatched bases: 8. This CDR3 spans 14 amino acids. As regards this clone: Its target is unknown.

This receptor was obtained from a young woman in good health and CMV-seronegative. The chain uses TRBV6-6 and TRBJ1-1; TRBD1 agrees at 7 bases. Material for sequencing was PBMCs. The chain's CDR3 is CASSLGQQFTEAFF. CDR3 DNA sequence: TGTGCCAGCAGCCTGGGACAGCAGTTCACTGAAGCTTTCTTT.